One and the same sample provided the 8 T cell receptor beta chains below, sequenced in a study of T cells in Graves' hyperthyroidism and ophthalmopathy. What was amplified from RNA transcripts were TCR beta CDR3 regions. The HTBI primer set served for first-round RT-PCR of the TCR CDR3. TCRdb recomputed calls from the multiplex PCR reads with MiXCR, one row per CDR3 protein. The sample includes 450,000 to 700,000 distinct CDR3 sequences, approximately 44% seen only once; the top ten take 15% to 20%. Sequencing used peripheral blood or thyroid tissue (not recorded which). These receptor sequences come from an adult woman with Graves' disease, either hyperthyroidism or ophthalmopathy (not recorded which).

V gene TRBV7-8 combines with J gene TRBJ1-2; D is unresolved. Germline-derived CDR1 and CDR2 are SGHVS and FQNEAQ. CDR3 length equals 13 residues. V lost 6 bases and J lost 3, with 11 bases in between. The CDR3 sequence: CASRPMGDYGYTF. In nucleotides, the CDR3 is TGTGCCAGCAGACCGATGGGAGACTATGGCTACACCTTC.

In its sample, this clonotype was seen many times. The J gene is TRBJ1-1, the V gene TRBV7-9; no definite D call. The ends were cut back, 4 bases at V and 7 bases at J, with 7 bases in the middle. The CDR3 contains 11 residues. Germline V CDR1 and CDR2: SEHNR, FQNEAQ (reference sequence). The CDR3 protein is CASSWSIEAFF. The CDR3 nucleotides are TGTGCCAGCAGCTGGAGCATTGAAGCTTTCTTT.

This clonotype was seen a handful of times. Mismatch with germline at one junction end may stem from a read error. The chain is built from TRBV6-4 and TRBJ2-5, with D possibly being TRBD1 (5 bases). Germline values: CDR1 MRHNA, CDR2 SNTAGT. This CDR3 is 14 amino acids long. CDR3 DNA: TGTGCCACCAGTGACCGACAGTTCCAAGAGACCCAGTACTTC. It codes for CATSDRQFQETQYF.

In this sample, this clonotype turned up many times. The CDR3 DNA sequence: TGTGCCACCAGGGGACAGGGTGGAGGAAAGGGGGAGCTGTTTTTT. Its protein product is CATRGQGGGKGELFF. The chain combines TRBV24-1 with TRBJ2-2; 9 bases are a match to TRBD1. Germline CDR1 KGHDR, CDR2 SFDVKD. This CDR3 contains 15 residues. V lost 7 bases, J lost 8 bases, and 10 bases stayed unmatched.

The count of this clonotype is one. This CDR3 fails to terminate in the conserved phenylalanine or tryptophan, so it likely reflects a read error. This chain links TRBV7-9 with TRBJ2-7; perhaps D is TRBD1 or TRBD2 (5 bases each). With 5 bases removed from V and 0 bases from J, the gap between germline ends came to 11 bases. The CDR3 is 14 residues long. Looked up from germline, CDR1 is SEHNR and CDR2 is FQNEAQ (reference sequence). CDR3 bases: TGTGCCAGCAGCCTCCGGGACCACTCCTACGAGCAGTACCTC. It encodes CASSLRDHSYEQYL.

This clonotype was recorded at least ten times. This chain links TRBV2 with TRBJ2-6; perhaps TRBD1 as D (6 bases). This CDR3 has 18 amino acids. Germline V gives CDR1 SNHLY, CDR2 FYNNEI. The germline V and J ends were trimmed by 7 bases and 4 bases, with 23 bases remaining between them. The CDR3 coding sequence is TGTGCCAGCACCATACCGGGACATGGATTGGAAGGGGCCAACGTCCTGACTTTC. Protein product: CASTIPGHGLEGANVLTF.

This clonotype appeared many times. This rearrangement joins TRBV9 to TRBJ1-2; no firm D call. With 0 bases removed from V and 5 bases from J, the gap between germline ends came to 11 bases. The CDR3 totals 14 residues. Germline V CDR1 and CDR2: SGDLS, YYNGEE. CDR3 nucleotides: TGTGCCAGCAGCGTAGGGGCAGCTCAATATGGCTACACCTTC. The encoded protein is CASSVGAAQYGYTF.

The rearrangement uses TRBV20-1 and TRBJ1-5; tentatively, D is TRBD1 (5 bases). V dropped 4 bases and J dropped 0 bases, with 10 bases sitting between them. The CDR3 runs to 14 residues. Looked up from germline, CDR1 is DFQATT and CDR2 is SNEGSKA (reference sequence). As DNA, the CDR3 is TGCAGTGCTATCCAGGGAGTTAGCAATCAGCCCCAGCATTTT. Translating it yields CSAIQGVSNQPQHF.